The following is a T cell receptor (beta chain) sequence with its context. Antigen: not known. The CDR3 totals 16 residues. V trimming: 0 bases; J trimming: 3 bases; junction bases outside the gene matches: 5. Looked up from germline, CDR1 is MNHEY and CDR2 is SVGAGI. These data come from a study of cytomegalovirus exposure and HLA in healthy donors. On the study more broadly: Clustering assigned about 79% of the roughly 380 genotyped donors to the Caucasian-associated ancestry cluster.

The study, taken as a whole, reports: According to the study, roughly 160 TCR beta chains were cytomegalovirus-associated. There were several of the most significant clusters that appeared linked to common viral pathogens in a later analysis.

It was with 60 Vbeta and 13 Jbeta primers that the PCR ran. Assay used: immunoSEQ multiplex PCR; TCRdb lists only in-frame clones, some missing. The sample carries roughly 120,000 clones, about three quarters recorded once. Sequenced material: PBMCs. The chain links TRBV6-5 to TRBJ2-1; TRBD1 matches 7 bases. This clonotype was obtained from a human donor in good health. The CDR3 DNA reads as TGTGCCAGCAGTTACTCGGCTCAGGGGGTCTACAATGAGCAGTTCTTC. Amino acids: CASSYSAQGVYNEQFF.